This T cell receptor (beta chain) is drawn from a study of graft-versus-host responses after intestinal transplantation. This clone appeared a single time. No antigen is known for it. The CDR3 contains 14 residues. Germline lookup yields CDR1 SGHRS and CDR2 YFSETQ. The ends were cut back, 4 bases at V and 8 bases at J, with 18 bases in the middle. Profiled with immunoSEQ multiplex PCR; TCRdb holds only in-frame clones, not every one. The table lists approximately 79,000 clones, around 83% of them singletons. Study-level results: Early post-transplant declines in HvG were associated with peak levels of circulating GvH clones.

The clonotype originates from a human donor who received an intestinal transplant. The input for sequencing was unstimulated CD4+ T cells sorted from spleen or lymph node cells, taken before intestinal transplant. This rearrangement joins TRBV5-1 to TRBJ1-2; no firm D call. The CDR3 DNA reads as TGCGCCAGCAGCCCCTCCGGAGGGAACGACGGCTACACCTTC. As protein: CASSPSGGNDGYTF.